This T cell receptor (beta chain) was sequenced during a study of cytomegalovirus exposure and HLA in healthy donors. Whole-study findings and limits: The authors reported that TCR beta sequences could predict HLA-A and HLA-B alleles. These predictions were accurate for most subjects in the first cohort. Productive status was seen about 87% or about 30% of the time for most TCR beta V segments in an earlier analysis. When a later analysis was performed, an Asian-associated ancestry cluster reportedly had fewer N-insertions than the approximately 680-donor mean.

The CDR3 has 13 residues. Germline lookup yields CDR1 MRHNA and CDR2 SNTAGT. Trimming stripped 2 bases from V and 6 bases from J, with 8 bases between. A remark on this clone: Its antigen is not identified.

PCR involved 60 Vbeta and 13 Jbeta primers. Only in-frame clones appear in the TCRdb table, and some are missing; sequencing was by immunoSEQ multiplex PCR. Of about 190,000 clones listed, just under 75% are singletons. The sequence derives from a woman in her 30s in good health and CMV-seropositive. The J gene is TRBJ2-1, the V gene TRBV6-4; weak D call: TRBD2 (7 bases). Input material: PBMCs. CDR3 coding DNA: TGTGCCAGCAGTGACAGGGGGGGCAATGAGCAGTTCTTC. It codes for CASSDRGGNEQFF.